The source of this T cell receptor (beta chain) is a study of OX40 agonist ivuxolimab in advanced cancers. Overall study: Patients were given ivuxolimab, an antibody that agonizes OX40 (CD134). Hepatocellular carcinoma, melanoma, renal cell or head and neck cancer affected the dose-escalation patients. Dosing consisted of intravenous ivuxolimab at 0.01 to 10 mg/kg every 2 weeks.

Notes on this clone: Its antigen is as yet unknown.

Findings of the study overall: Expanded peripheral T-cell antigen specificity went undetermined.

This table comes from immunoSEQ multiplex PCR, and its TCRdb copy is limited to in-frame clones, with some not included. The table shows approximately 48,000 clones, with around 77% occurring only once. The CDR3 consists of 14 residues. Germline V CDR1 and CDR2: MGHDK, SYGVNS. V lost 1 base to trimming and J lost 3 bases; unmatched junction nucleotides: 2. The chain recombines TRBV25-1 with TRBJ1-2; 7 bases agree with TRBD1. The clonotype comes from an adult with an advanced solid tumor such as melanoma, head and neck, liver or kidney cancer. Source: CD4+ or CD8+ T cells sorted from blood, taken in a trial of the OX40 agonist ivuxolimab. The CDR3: CASSEWDSYYGYTF. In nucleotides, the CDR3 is TGTGCCAGCAGTGAATGGGACAGTTACTATGGCTACACCTTC.